This T cell receptor beta chain was sequenced in a study of identical twins. Study findings and constraints: Clonotypes of the beta chain that were abundant in cord blood carried fewer insertions (memory repertoires showed none).

Using its own MiXCR run on the 5' RACE reads, TCRdb lists one record per CDR3 protein. The table includes 250,000 or so distinct CDR3 sequences, roughly 13% detected once. On this clonotype: Its antigen is currently unknown.

This sample was also put to use in a study of yellow fever vaccine responses in identical twins.

The TCR sequence derives from a woman aged 18-29 years in good health. The sequenced sample consisted of memory (CD45RO+) T cells sorted from blood.

The DNA for the CDR3 is TGTGCCAGCAGAGACAGGGAGAGCACAGATACGCAGTATTTT. Encoded protein: CASRDRESTDTQYF. V and J are TRBV5-4 and TRBJ2-3; TRBD1 agrees at 7 bases. After removal of 5 bases from V and 0 bases from J, the junction contained 3 bases not matched to a gene. CDR3 length equals 14 residues. Germline values: CDR1 SGHNT, CDR2 YYREEE (reference sequence).